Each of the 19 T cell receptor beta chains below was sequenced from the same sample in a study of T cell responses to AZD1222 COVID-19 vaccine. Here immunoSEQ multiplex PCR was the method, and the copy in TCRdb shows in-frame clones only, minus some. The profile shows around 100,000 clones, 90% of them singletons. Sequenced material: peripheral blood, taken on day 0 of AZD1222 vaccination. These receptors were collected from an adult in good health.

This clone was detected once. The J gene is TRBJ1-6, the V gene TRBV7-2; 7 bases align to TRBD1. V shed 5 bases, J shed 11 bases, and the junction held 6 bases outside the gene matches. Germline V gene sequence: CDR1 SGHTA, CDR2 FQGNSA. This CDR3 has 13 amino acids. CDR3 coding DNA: TGTGCCAGCAGCAACCGACAGGGAACACCCCTCCACTTT. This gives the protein CASSNRQGTPLHF.

The CDR3 loop is CASSLGGGTQLFF. CDR3 DNA: TGTGCCAGCAGCTTAGGAGGGGGGACTCAACTGTTCTTC. The rearrangement links TRBV7-2 to TRBJ2-1; D tentatively reads TRBD1 or TRBD2 (6 bases each). V was trimmed by 1 base and J by 15 bases, leaving 16 bases between them. The CDR3 contains 13 residues. CDR1 and CDR2 from the germline V gene are SGHTA and FQGNSA. The whole variable domain, filled in from reference TRBV7-2 and TRBJ2-1, reads GAGVSQSPSNKVTEKGKDVELRCDPISGHTALYWYRQSLGQGLEFLIYFQGNSAPDKSGLPSDRFSAERTGGSVSTLTIQRTQQEDSAVYLCASSLGGGTQLFFGPGTRLTVL.

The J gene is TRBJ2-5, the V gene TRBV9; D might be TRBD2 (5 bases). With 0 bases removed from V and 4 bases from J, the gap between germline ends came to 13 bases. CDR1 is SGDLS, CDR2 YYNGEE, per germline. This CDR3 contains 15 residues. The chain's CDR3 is CASSVDTVRGETQYF. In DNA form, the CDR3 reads TGTGCCAGCAGCGTAGATACGGTTCGGGGAGAGACCCAGTACTTC.

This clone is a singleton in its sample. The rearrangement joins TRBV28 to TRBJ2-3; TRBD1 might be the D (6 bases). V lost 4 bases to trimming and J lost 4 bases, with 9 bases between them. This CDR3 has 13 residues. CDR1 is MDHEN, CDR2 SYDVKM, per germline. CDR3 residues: CASSYRVADTQYF. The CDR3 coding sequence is TGTGCCAGCAGTTACAGGGTGGCAGATACGCAGTATTTT.

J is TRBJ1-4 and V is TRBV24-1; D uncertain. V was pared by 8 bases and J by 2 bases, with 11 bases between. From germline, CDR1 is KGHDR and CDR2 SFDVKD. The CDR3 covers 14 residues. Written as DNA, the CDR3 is TGTGCCACCAAAAGGAATCCGACTAATGAAAAACTGTTTTTT. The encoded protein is CATKRNPTNEKLFF.

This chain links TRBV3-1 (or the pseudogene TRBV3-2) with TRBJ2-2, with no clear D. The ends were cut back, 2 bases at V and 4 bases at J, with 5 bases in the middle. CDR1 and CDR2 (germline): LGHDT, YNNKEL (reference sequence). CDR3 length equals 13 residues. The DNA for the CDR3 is TGTGCCAGCAGCCAAAGGGTCACCGGGGAGCTGTTTTTT. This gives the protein CASSQRVTGELFF.

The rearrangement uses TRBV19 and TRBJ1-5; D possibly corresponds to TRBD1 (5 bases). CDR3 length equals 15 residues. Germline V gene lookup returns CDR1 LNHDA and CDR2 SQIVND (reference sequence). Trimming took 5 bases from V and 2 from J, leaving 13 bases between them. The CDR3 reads CASSWGDTGNQPQHF. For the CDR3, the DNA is TGTGCCAGTAGTTGGGGGGATACGGGCAATCAGCCCCAGCATTTT.

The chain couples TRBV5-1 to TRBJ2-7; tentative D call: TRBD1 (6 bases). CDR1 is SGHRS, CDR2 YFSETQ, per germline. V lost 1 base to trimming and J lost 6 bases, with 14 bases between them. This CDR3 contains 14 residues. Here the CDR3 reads CASSLWEQGAEQYF. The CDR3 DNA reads TGCGCCAGCAGCTTGTGGGAACAGGGCGCCGAGCAGTACTTC.

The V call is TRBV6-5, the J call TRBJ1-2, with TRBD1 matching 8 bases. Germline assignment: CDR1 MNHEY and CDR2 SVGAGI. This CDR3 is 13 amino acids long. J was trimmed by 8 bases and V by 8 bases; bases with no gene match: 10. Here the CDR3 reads CASQGAFSNGYTF. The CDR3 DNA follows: TGTGCCAGCCAGGGGGCCTTCTCCAACGGCTACACCTTC.

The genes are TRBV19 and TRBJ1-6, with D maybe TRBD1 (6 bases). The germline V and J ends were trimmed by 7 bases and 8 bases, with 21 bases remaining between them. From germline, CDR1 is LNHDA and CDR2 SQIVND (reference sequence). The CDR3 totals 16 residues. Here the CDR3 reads CASTSSTGNIYSPLHF. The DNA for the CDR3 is TGTGCCAGTACCTCATCCACAGGGAACATCTATTCACCCCTCCACTTT.

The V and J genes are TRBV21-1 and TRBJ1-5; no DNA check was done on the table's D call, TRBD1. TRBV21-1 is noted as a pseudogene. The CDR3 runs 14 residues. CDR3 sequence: CAGRGTGLLWPQHF. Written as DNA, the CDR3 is TGTGCCGGGAGGGGGACAGGGCTTCTATGGCCCCAGCATTTT.

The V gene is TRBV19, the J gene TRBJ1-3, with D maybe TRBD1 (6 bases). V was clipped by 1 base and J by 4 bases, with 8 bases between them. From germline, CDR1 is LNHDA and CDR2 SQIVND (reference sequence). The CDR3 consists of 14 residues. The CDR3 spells CASSIATGGNTIYF. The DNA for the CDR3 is TGTGCCAGTAGTATAGCGACAGGAGGAAACACCATATATTTT.

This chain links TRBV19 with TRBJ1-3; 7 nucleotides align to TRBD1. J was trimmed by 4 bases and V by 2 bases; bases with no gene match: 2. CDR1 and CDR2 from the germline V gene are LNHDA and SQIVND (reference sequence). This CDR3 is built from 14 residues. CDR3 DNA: TGTGCCAGTAGTATATCGACAGGGGGAAACACCATATATTTT. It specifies CASSISTGGNTIYF.

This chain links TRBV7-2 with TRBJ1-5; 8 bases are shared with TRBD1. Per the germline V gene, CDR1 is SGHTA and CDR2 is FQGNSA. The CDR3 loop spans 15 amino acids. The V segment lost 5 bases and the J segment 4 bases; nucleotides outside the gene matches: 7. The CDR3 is CASSIDRGGNQPQHF. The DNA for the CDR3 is TGTGCCAGCAGCATCGACAGGGGAGGTAATCAGCCCCAGCATTTT. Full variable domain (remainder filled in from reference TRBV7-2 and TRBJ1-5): GAGVSQSPSNKVTEKGKDVELRCDPISGHTALYWYRQSLGQGLEFLIYFQGNSAPDKSGLPSDRFSAERTGGSVSTLTIQRTQQEDSAVYLCASSIDRGGNQPQHFGDGTRLSIL.

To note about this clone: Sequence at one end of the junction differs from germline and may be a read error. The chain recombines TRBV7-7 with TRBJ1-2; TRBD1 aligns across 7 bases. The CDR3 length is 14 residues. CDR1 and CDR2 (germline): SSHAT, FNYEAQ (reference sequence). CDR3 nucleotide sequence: TGTGCTAGCAGCCAAGCAGGGGGGCTTGATGGCTACACCTTC. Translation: CASSQAGGLDGYTF.

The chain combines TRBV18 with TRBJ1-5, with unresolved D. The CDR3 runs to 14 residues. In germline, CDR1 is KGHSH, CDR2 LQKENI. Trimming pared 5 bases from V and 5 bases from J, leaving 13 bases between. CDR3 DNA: TGTGCCAGCTCATGGGCCCCTGGGGATCAGCCCCAGCATTTT. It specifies CASSWAPGDQPQHF.

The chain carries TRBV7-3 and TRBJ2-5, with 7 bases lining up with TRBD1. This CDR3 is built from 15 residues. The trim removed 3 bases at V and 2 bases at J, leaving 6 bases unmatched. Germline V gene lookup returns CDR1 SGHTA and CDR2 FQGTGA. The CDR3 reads CASSFDPGGQETQYF. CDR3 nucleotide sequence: TGTGCCAGCAGCTTTGACCCAGGGGGTCAAGAGACCCAGTACTTC.

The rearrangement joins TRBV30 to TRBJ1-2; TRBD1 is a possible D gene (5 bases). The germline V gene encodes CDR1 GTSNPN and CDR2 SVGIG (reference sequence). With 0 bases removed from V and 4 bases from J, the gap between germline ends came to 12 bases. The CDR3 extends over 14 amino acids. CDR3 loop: CAWSVHRDFYGYTF. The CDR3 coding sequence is TGTGCCTGGAGTGTACATCGGGACTTCTATGGCTACACCTTC.

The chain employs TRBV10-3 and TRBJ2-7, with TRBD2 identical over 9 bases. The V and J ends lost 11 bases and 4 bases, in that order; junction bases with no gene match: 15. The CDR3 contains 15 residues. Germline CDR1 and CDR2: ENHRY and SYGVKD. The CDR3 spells CAASGGQKGLYEQYF. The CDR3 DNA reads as TGTGCCGCAAGCGGGGGGCAAAAAGGGCTGTACGAGCAGTACTTC.